Sequencing of this T cell receptor beta chain was carried out in a study of T cell repertoires in aging, cancer and after chemotherapy. TRB rearrangements spanning V, D and J were amplified using mixed TRB-A/B primers. TCRdb reanalysed the multiplex PCR reads using MiXCR and keeps one entry per CDR3 protein. The sample carries 1,200 or so distinct CDR3 sequences, 25% to 30% recorded once. The V end was cut by 6 bases, the J end by 3 bases, with 10 bases between. This CDR3 has 14 amino acids. Germline V CDR1 and CDR2: SGHNT, YYREEE (reference sequence). As concerns this clonotype: A much bigger clone sits one base away, suggesting this may be a read error.

TCR beta rearrangements were amplified from peripheral blood genomic DNA. This TCR came from a human donor with a solid tumor. The rearrangement links TRBV5-4 to TRBJ2-6; D is possibly TRBD2 (5 bases). Sequencing was done on a sample of blood. The CDR3 sequence is CASKSRGGANVLTF. As DNA, the CDR3 is TGTGCCAGCAAGTCTCGGGGTGGGGCCAACGTCCTGACTTTC. Based on the CDR3 plus reference TRBV5-4 and TRBJ2-6, the full variable domain is ETGVTQSPTHLIKTRGQQVTLRCSSQSGHNTVSWYQQALGQGPQFIFQYYREEENGRGNFPPRFSGLQFPNYSSELNVNALELDDSALYLCASKSRGGANVLTFGAGSRLTVL.